This T cell receptor beta chain was sequenced for a study of T cells in Graves' hyperthyroidism and ophthalmopathy. Amplified TCR beta CDR3 regions came from RNA transcripts. RT-PCR in the first round (using the HTBI primer set) targeted the TCR CDR3. TCRdb reprocessed the multiplex PCR reads via MiXCR and lists one record per CDR3 protein. The sample has 490,000 or so distinct CDR3 sequences, roughly 15% seen once. The germline CDR1 and CDR2 sequences are MNHEY and SVGEGT. There are 12 residues in the CDR3. Trimming took 6 bases from V and 5 from J, leaving 10 bases between them. Clinical symptoms, serum thyroxine and TRAb, thyroid ultrasound and orbital computed tomography were used for the diagnoses. Study-wide results and limits: A median about 7 months before onset, the model predicted ophthalmopathy. Expanded thyroid clonotypes (above 0.001) were mostly also found in blood.

This clonotype was counted a few times. Its antigen is unidentified. This clonotype was obtained from a woman aged 25 to 39 with Graves' ophthalmopathy. Sequences were obtained from blood. The chain combines TRBV6-2 or TRBV6-3 with TRBJ2-5; D unresolved. As DNA, the CDR3 is TGTGCCAGCAGGAAGGGCATGGAGACCCAGTACTTC. This sequence encodes CASRKGMETQYF.